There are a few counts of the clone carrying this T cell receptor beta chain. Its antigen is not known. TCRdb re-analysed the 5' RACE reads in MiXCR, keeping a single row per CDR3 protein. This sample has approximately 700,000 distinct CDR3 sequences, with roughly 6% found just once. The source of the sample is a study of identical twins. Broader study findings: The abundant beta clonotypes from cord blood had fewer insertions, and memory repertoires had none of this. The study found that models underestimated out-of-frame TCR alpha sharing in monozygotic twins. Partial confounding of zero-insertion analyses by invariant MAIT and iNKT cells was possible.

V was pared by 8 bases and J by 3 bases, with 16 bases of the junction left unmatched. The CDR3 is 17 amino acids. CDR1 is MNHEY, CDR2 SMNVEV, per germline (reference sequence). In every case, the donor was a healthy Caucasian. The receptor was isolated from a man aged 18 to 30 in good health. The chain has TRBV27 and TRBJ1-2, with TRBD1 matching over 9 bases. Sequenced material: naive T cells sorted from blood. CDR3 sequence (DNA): TGTGCCAGCGGACCCGGACAGGGGCGAGCTTTGGACTATGGCTACACCTTC. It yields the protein CASGPGQGRALDYGYTF.